Included here is one TCR beta chain sequence, with context. Its matching antigen is unknown. This CDR3 is 14 amino acids long. Germline V gene data show CDR1 as MRHNA and CDR2 as SNTAGT. V was pared by 2 bases and J by 0 bases, with 5 bases between. These data originate in a study of T cell responses to AZD1222 COVID-19 vaccine. Findings and caveats of the study: At baseline, seropositivity was found in only a handful of AZD1222 recipients.

The protocol was immunoSEQ multiplex PCR, while the TCRdb copy is restricted to in-frame clones and leaves out a portion. The sample consists of about 110,000 clones, approximately 90% of them appearing once. The chain couples TRBV6-4 to TRBJ2-1, with D tentatively TRBD1 or TRBD2 (5 bases each). The clonotype originates from an adult who received the AZD1222 COVID-19 vaccine. Specimen: peripheral blood, collected 28 days after the second AZD1222 dose. The CDR3 region has the DNA TGTGCCAGCAGTGACGGGGGCTCCTACAATGAGCAGTTCTTC. Translating gives CASSDGGSYNEQFF.